This is a list of T cell receptor beta chains from one sample in a study of blood T cells in healthy people across ages. TCRdb ran MiXCR on the 5' RACE reads and lists one entry per CDR3 protein. The table has roughly 1,500,000 distinct CDR3 sequences, around 39% seen once; the top ten hold roughly 7.9%. Input material: blood. Receptor source: a woman under 30 in good health. The CDR3 runs from the conserved cysteine through the conserved F or W. The order of the fields is J gene, D gene, V gene, clone size, CDR3 DNA, CDR3 protein. A D gene is named only where the DNA matches it firmly. Expanded clones get a size class; other rows say once, few or many, or leave the size out.

J: TRBJ2-1; D: -; V: TRBV27; size: -; DNA: TGTGCCAGCAGTGAAGGGCTAGGGCCCTTTACCAATGAGCAGTTCTTC; CDR3: CASSEGLGPFTNEQFF
J: TRBJ1-1; D: -; V: TRBV6-5; size: -; DNA: TGTGCCAGCAGTTACTCGCCCATCTTTGGTGGGCTGAACACTGAAGCTTTCTTT; CDR3: CASSYSPIFGGLNTEAFF
J: TRBJ1-2; D: -; V: TRBV15; size: -; DNA: TGTGCCACCAGCGGGGGGACGGCACCCTACTATGGCTACACCTTC; CDR3: CATSGGTAPYYGYTF
J: TRBJ1-2; D: -; V: TRBV19; size: -; DNA: TGTGCCAGTAGTATAGTAAAGGACAGAAACTATGACTACACCTTC; CDR3: CASSIVKDRNYDYTF
J: TRBJ2-7; D: TRBD1; V: TRBV3-1; size: -; DNA: TGTGCCAGCAGCCAAGCCGGGACAGGGGAAATGGAGCAGTACTTC; CDR3: CASSQAGTGEMEQYF
J: TRBJ2-3; D: -; V: TRBV12-3/TRBV12-4; size: few; DNA: TGTGCCAGTGGGGCCTCCTCCACAGATACGCAGTATTTT; CDR3: CASGASSTDTQYF
J: TRBJ2-2; D: TRBD1; V: TRBV5-1; size: few; DNA: TGCGCCAGCAGCCCGACAGGGGTCCCCGGGGAGCTGTTTTTT; CDR3: CASSPTGVPGELFF
J: TRBJ2-7; D: TRBD2; V: TRBV15; size: few; DNA: TGTGCCACCAGCAGAGAGGGACTAGCGGGAGAGGGTAGCTACGAGCAGTACTTC; CDR3: CATSREGLAGEGSYEQYF
J: TRBJ2-1; D: TRBD1; V: TRBV6-1; size: -; DNA: TGTGCCAGCAGTGCCTACAGGGGACCGCTTTACGAGCAGTTCTTC; CDR3: CASSAYRGPLYEQFF
J: TRBJ2-1; D: TRBD2; V: TRBV6-6; size: -; DNA: TGTGCCAGCAGTCGGATAGCGGGAGGGGTTAGCAATGAGCAGTTCTTC; CDR3: CASSRIAGGVSNEQFF
J: TRBJ2-6; D: -; V: TRBV2; size: -; DNA: TGTGCCAGCACCGTCCTCCGCTCTGGGGCCAACGTCCTGACTTTC; CDR3: CASTVLRSGANVLTF
J: TRBJ1-4; D: -; V: TRBV15; size: -; DNA: TGTGCCACCAGCAGGGACATCGCAACTAGTGAAAAACTGTTTTTT; CDR3: CATSRDIATSEKLFF
J: TRBJ1-2; D: TRBD1; V: TRBV12-3/TRBV12-4; size: -; DNA: TGTGCCAGCAGTGGCCTCGGACAGGGGGCTTGGTATGGCTACACCTTC; CDR3: CASSGLGQGAWYGYTF
J: TRBJ2-1; D: TRBD1; V: TRBV2; size: -; DNA: TGTGCCAGCAGTCTAGCCCCTACGGACAGGGGCTTTTACAATGAGCAGTTCTTC; CDR3: CASSLAPTDRGFYNEQFF
J: TRBJ2-1; D: TRBD2; V: TRBV7-7; size: few; DNA: TGTGCTAGCTCCCTCCGGCTAGCGGGGGGCCTGAGCTCCTACAATGAGCAGTTCTTC; CDR3: CASSLRLAGGLSSYNEQFF
J: TRBJ2-3; D: -; V: TRBV7-6; size: few; DNA: TGTGCCAGCAGCTCCCGGGACGCCACAGATACGCAGTATTTT; CDR3: CASSSRDATDTQYF
J: TRBJ1-2; D: -; V: TRBV7-2; size: -; DNA: -; CDR3: CVSNTGGYYCYTF
J: TRBJ2-3; D: TRBD1; V: TRBV20-1; size: -; DNA: TGCACCCTAGGAGGACAGGGGTACACAGATACGCAGTATTTT; CDR3: CTLGGQGYTDTQYF
J: TRBJ2-7; D: TRBD2; V: TRBV6-2/TRBV6-3; size: -; DNA: TGTGCCAGCAGTTTCACTAGCGGGGGGGCATCCGAGCAGTACTTC; CDR3: CASSFTSGGASEQYF
J: TRBJ1-1; D: -; V: TRBV4-1; size: few; DNA: TGCGCCAGCAGCCAGAATACAGGGACGAACACTGAAGCTTTCTTT; CDR3: CASSQNTGTNTEAFF
J: TRBJ1-5; D: -; V: TRBV24-1; size: few; DNA: TGTGCCACCAGTGATCCCGTCGGCAAGCCCCAGCATTTT; CDR3: CATSDPVGKPQHF
J: TRBJ2-5; D: -; V: TRBV7-6; size: -; DNA: TGTGCCAGCAGCTTAGGTTTAGGAGCGGGCCAAGAGACCCAGTACTTC; CDR3: CASSLGLGAGQETQYF
J: TRBJ1-2; D: -; V: TRBV18; size: -; DNA: TGTGTCAGCTCACCGGACAGTCTCTATGGCTACACCTTC; CDR3: CVSSPDSLYGYTF
J: TRBJ1-1; D: -; V: TRBV15; size: -; DNA: TGTGCCACCAGCAGAGATGATGGGCGAGTGGCTTTCTTT; CDR3: CATSRDDGRVAFF
J: TRBJ1-1; D: -; V: TRBV11-2; size: -; DNA: TGTGCCAGCAGCACAGACATGAACACTGAAGCTTTCTTT; CDR3: CASSTDMNTEAFF
J: TRBJ2-7; D: -; V: TRBV7-2; size: -; DNA: TGTGCCAGCAGCCCGAGGTTTGGGGAGAGCTACGAGCAGTACTTC; CDR3: CASSPRFGESYEQYF
J: TRBJ2-7; D: -; V: TRBV25-1; size: -; DNA: TGTGCCAGCAGTGAAGGGGGGACAGTATACGAGCAGTACTTC; CDR3: CASSEGGTVYEQYF
J: TRBJ2-2; D: TRBD2; V: TRBV12-3/TRBV12-4; size: few; DNA: TGTGCCAGCAGCTTGACTAGCGGGGGATCCGGGGAGCTGTTTTTT; CDR3: CASSLTSGGSGELFF
J: TRBJ1-5; D: -; V: TRBV5-1; size: -; DNA: TGCGCCAGCAGCTTGGCGGGGGGACCCGATCAGCCCCAGCATTTT; CDR3: CASSLAGGPDQPQHF
J: TRBJ2-3; D: TRBD2; V: TRBV9; size: -; DNA: TGTGCCAGCAGCCCCCCGCGGGGGGGTCCCTCAGATACGCAGTATTTT; CDR3: CASSPPRGGPSDTQYF
J: TRBJ2-1; D: -; V: TRBV9; size: -; DNA: TGTGCCAGCAGCGTAACCGGGGGGCTCGCCAATGAGCAGTTCTTC; CDR3: CASSVTGGLANEQFF
J: TRBJ1-1; D: -; V: TRBV7-8; size: few; DNA: TGTGCCAGCAGCTTAGCAGGTGGGGCAACTGAAGCTTTCTTT; CDR3: CASSLAGGATEAFF
J: TRBJ2-1; D: -; V: TRBV12-5; size: -; DNA: TGTGCTAGTGGTTTGAGGGCCGACGGACTTAACAATGAGCAGTTCTTC; CDR3: CASGLRADGLNNEQFF
J: TRBJ2-5; D: -; V: TRBV7-2; size: -; DNA: TGTGCCAGCAGCTTAATGGGGCAGTCCGCCTACAATGAGCAGTACTTC; CDR3: CASSLMGQSAYNEQYF
J: TRBJ2-1; D: -; V: TRBV18; size: -; DNA: TGTGCCAGCTCACCGCCGACAGGCGAGGGCTCCTACAATGAGCAGTTCTTC; CDR3: CASSPPTGEGSYNEQFF
J: TRBJ1-4; D: TRBD1; V: TRBV5-6; size: -; DNA: TGTGCCAGCAGCTCCATCAGGGGGACGAATGAAAAACTGTTTTTT; CDR3: CASSSIRGTNEKLFF
J: TRBJ2-1; D: -; V: TRBV6-6; size: few; DNA: TGTGCCACCGAAAGAGGATCGGGTGGCTATGAGCAGTTCTTC; CDR3: CATERGSGGYEQFF
J: TRBJ2-1; D: -; V: TRBV29-1; size: few; DNA: TGCAGCGTTGAAATAACCAGGGAATTTCTCGTAAGAGATGAGCAGTTCTTC; CDR3: CSVEITREFLVRDEQFF
J: TRBJ2-7; D: TRBD2; V: TRBV2; size: few; DNA: TGTGCCTCGGGGGGTAGCGGGATAATTTCCTACGAGCAGTACTTC; CDR3: CASGGSGIISYEQYF
J: TRBJ1-6; D: -; V: TRBV7-2; size: few; DNA: TGTGCCAGCAGCCTTCTTGGTGGGACAAATAATTCACCCCTCCACTTT; CDR3: CASSLLGGTNNSPLHF
J: TRBJ2-1; D: -; V: TRBV20-1; size: few; DNA: TGCAGTGCAGCCGCAGGAGTCGAGAATGAGCAGTTCTTC; CDR3: CSAAAGVENEQFF
J: TRBJ2-5; D: TRBD2; V: TRBV2; size: few; DNA: TGTGCCAGCAGTGGGCCTAGCGGAGAGACCCAGTACTTC; CDR3: CASSGPSGETQYF
J: TRBJ2-7; D: TRBD2; V: TRBV11-3; size: -; DNA: TGTGCCAGCAGCTTATCCACGGGGGGGCTAGGCGAGCAGTACTTC; CDR3: CASSLSTGGLGEQYF